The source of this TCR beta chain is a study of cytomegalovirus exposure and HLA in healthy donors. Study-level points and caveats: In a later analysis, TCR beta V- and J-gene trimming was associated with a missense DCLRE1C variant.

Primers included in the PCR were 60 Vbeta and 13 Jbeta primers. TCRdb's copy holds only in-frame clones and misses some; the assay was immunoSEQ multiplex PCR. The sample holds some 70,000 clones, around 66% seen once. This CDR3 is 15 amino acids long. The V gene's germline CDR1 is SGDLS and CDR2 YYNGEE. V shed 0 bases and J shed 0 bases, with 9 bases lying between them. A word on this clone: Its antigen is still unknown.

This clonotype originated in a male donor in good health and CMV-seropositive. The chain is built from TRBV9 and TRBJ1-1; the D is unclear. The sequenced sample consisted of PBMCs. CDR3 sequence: CASSVGLVMNTEAFF. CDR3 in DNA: TGTGCCAGCAGCGTAGGTCTAGTCATGAACACTGAAGCTTTCTTT.